Listed below are T cell receptor beta chains from one sample, sequenced in a study of identical twins. TCRdb analysed the 5' RACE reads with MiXCR anew, one entry per CDR3 protein. The sample yields around 340,000 distinct CDR3 sequences, roughly 10% seen once. The material sequenced was naive T cells sorted from blood. These receptors were taken from a woman aged 50 to 60 in good health. Each CDR3 is given without its conserved first and last residue. Fields, in order: V gene, J gene, CDR3 protein.

>TRBV20-1|TRBJ2-7
SANLSPSGRSSYEQY
>TRBV30|TRBJ2-1
AWSVAGSSYNEQF
>TRBV12-3/TRBV12-4|TRBJ2-1
ASTLASTEQF
>TRBV24-1|TRBJ2-2
ATSDLPGTLNTGELF
>TRBV5-1|TRBJ1-2
ASSLDRSYGYT
>TRBV29-1|TRBJ2-1
SVERSTSTYNEQF
>TRBV6-2/TRBV6-3|TRBJ1-1
ASRLHGLNTEAF
>TRBV7-2|TRBJ2-1
ASSLGGTSIEQF
>TRBV27|TRBJ2-1
ASSLRGGNEQF
>TRBV18|TRBJ2-6
ASSLGAAGANVLT
>TRBV11-2|TRBJ2-1
ASRSGLVYEQF
>TRBV12-3/TRBV12-4|TRBJ2-5
ASSPLAGGKETQY
>TRBV10-3|TRBJ1-2
AISDPPAGGDYGYT
>TRBV5-1|TRBJ2-1
ATREANEQF
>TRBV4-1|TRBJ2-2
ASSQELGADSPGELF
>TRBV6-5|TRBJ2-1
ASSVTLAGDINEQF
>TRBV7-9|TRBJ2-5
ASSPDGSETQY
>TRBV4-1|TRBJ2-1
ASSQEAWEQF
>TRBV29-1|TRBJ2-3
SVEPPGPDTQY
>TRBV28|TRBJ2-3
ASSGGLAGGGTDTQY
>TRBV20-1|TRBJ2-7
SAREGGGYYEQY
>TRBV24-1|TRBJ2-3
ATSDTGHTDTQY
>TRBV9|TRBJ2-5
ASSVGVRVETQY
>TRBV28|TRBJ1-2
ASSYPPGQGHGYT
>TRBV24-1|TRBJ2-4
ATSESGTGDIQY
>TRBV18|TRBJ2-1
ASSRDTFDNEQF
>TRBV6-1|TRBJ2-1
ASSEFTLRGEQF
>TRBV6-5|TRBJ2-2
ASSFAGTGASTGELF
>TRBV29-1|TRBJ2-1
SVFIRTDNEQF
>TRBV29-1|TRBJ2-7
SVVPSGLILLGEQY
>TRBV5-1|TRBJ2-7
ASSLDSTYEQY
>TRBV15|TRBJ1-4
ATSRDPGDQLF
>TRBV29-1|TRBJ2-1
SVINPGQASLAGGGISYNEQF
>TRBV6-2/TRBV6-3|TRBJ2-7
ASSDPGQGLYEQY
>TRBV20-1|TRBJ1-4
SAPGAANEKLF
>TRBV24-1|TRBJ2-2
ATSDFVEGGTGELF
>TRBV10-2|TRBJ2-1
ASSESGGRAINEQF
>TRBV12-3/TRBV12-4|TRBJ1-1
ASTLKRRTEAF
>TRBV12-3/TRBV12-4|TRBJ2-5
ASSLAQTQETQY
>TRBV4-1|TRBJ1-4
ASSFSPGTNEKLF
>TRBV7-9|TRBJ2-3
ASSPRTQGVLSADTQY
>TRBV29-1|TRBJ2-7
SVHNGEGYEQY
>TRBV12-3/TRBV12-4|TRBJ2-1
ASRLNGKRQF
>TRBV6-5|TRBJ2-1
ASSPLGTSGDYNEQF
>TRBV6-1|TRBJ1-5
ASSGASVKPQH
>TRBV7-7|TRBJ2-3
ASSLVGGPGDTQY
>TRBV5-1|TRBJ2-1
ASSSRGAGGGNEQF
>TRBV7-7|TRBJ2-3
ASSSRTSAPPDTQY
>TRBV21-1|TRBJ2-4
ASSNSGTGNGWFVNIQY
>TRBV20-1|TRBJ2-3
SASGTDHTDTQY
>TRBV28|TRBJ2-5
ASSLSGAGETQY
>TRBV20-1|TRBJ2-1
SASIVLSYNEQF
>TRBV29-1|TRBJ2-5
SVEERRQETQY
>TRBV12-3/TRBV12-4|TRBJ2-1
ASSSPLGGGPHNEQF
>TRBV9|TRBJ2-6
ASRTAGSGANVLT
>TRBV19|TRBJ2-2
ASNDRTNTGELF